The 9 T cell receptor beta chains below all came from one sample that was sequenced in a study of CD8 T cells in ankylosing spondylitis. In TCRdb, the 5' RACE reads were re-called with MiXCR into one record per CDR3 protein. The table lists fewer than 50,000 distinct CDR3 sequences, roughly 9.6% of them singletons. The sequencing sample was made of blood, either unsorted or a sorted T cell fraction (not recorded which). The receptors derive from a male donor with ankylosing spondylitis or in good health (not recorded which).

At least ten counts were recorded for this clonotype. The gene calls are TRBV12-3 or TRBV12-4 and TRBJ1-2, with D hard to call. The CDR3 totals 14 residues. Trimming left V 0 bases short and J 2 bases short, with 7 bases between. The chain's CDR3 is CASSLAETNYGYTF. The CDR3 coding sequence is TGTGCCAGCAGTTTAGCGGAGACAAACTATGGCTACACCTTC.

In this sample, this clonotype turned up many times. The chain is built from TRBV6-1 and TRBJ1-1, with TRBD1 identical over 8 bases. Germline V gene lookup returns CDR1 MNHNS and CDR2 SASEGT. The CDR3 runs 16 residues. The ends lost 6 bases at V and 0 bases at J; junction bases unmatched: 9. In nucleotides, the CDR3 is TGTGCCAGCAGGCCAGGGACAGGAGGTTTGAACACTGAAGCTTTCTTT. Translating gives CASRPGTGGLNTEAFF.

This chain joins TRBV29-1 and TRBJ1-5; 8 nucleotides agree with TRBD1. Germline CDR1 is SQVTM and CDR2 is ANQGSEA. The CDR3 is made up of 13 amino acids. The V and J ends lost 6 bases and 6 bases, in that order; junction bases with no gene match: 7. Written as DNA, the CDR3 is TGCAGCGTGGTACAGGGGGATGGTCAGCCCCAGCATTTT. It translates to CSVVQGDGQPQHF.

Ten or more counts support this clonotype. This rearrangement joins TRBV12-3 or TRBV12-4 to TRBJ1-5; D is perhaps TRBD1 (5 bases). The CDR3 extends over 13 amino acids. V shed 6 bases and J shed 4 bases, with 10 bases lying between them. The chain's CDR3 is CASSSGGNQPQHF. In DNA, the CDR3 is TGTGCCAGCAGCTCGGGGGGGAATCAGCCCCAGCATTTT.

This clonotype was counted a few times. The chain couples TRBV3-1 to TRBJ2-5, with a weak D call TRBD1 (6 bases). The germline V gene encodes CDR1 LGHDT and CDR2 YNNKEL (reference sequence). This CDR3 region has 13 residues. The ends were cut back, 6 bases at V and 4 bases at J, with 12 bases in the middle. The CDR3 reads CASRQGPRETQYF. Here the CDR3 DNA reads TGTGCCAGCAGACAGGGTCCAAGAGAGACCCAGTACTTC.

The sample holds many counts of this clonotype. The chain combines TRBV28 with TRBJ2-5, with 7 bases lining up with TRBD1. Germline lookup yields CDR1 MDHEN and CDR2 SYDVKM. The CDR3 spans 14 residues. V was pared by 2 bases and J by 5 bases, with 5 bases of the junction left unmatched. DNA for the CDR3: TGTGCCAGCAGTTTACCAGGGGGACGCGAGACCCAGTACTTC. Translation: CASSLPGGRETQYF.

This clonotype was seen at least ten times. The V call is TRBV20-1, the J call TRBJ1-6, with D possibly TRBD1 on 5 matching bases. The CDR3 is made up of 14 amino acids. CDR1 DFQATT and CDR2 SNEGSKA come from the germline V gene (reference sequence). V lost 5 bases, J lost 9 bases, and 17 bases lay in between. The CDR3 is CSAPRGGWVSPLHF. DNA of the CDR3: TGCAGTGCTCCTAGGGGAGGGTGGGTTTCACCCCTCCACTTT.

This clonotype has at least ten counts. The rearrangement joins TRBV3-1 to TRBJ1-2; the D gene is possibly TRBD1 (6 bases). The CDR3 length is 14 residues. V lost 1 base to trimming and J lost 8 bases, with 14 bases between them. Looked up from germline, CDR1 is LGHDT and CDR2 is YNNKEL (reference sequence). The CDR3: CASSQAIGGRGYTF. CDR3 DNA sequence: TGTGCCAGCAGCCAAGCAATAGGGGGACGCGGCTACACCTTC.

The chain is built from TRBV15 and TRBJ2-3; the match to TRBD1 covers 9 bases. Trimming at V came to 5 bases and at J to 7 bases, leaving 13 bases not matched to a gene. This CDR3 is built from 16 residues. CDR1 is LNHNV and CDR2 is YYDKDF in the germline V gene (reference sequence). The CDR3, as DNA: TGTGCCACCAGCCGGGACGGGGGACAGGGTAGAAATACGCAGTATTTT. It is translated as CATSRDGGQGRNTQYF.